Listed below are T cell receptor beta chains from one sample, sequenced in a study of shared clonotypes between healthy human individuals. Only in-frame clones appear in the TCRdb table, and some are missing; sequencing was by immunoSEQ multiplex PCR. The data contain nearly 2 million clones, about 95% of them singletons. Sequenced sample: naive CD8+ T cells sorted from blood. The origin of the receptors is a man aged 18-30 years in good health. Each CDR3 is given with its conserved first and last residue. D genes are given only for firm matches. Expanded clones get a size class; other rows say once, few or many, or leave the size out.

d_gene,v_gene,j_gene,abundance,CDR3nt,CDR3aa
.,TRBV9,TRBJ2-2,many,TGTGCCAGCAGCGTAGGAGGGAACACCGGGGAGCTGTTTTTT,CASSVGGNTGELFF
.,TRBV6-5,TRBJ1-1,.,TGTGCCAGCAGCCCAACAGGGTACACTGAAGCTTTCTTT,CASSPTGYTEAFF
TRBD2,TRBV15,TRBJ2-5,.,TGTGCCACCAGCAGAGCTCGGGAGGAGGAGACCCAGTACTTC,CATSRAREEETQYF
.,TRBV5-1,TRBJ1-6,few,TGCGCCAGCAGCTTAGGGAGGGGTTCACCCCTCCACTTT,CASSLGRGSPLHF
.,TRBV13,TRBJ2-5,.,TGTGCCAGCAGCTTAAGCCCAGAAGAGACCCAGTACTTC,CASSLSPEETQYF
.,TRBV28,TRBJ2-7,.,TGTGCCAGCAGTTTTCCGGGGACGGGTCATATTGAGCAGTACTTC,CASSFPGTGHIEQYF
TRBD1,TRBV23-1,TRBJ1-5,.,TGCGCCAGCCCCCCCCCGGACAGGGGGAGCAATCAGCCCCAGCATTTT,CASPPPDRGSNQPQHF
TRBD1,TRBV30,TRBJ2-5,.,TGTGCCTGGGTCCAGGACAGGGCCCCAGAGACCCAGTACTTC,CAWVQDRAPETQYF
.,TRBV5-4,TRBJ2-5,.,TGTGCCAGCAGCTACGGGCCCTTACGGGAGACCCAGTACTTC,CASSYGPLRETQYF
TRBD1,TRBV28,TRBJ1-1,.,TGTGCCAGCAGTCCCTTCGGACAGGGCACTGAAGCTTTCTTT,CASSPFGQGTEAFF
TRBD1,TRBV6-1,TRBJ2-7,once,TGTGCCAGCCGGACAGGGGGGGATTATCGGCAGTACTTC,CASRTGGDYRQYF
TRBD1,TRBV30,TRBJ2-2,.,TGTGCCTGTGACAGGGGGTGGGTCACCGGGGAGCTGTTTTTT,CACDRGWVTGELFF
TRBD2,TRBV5-1,TRBJ2-3,.,TGCGCCAGCAGCTTGGCCCCAGCGGGAACTACAGATACGCAGTATTTT,CASSLAPAGTTDTQYF
.,TRBV7-3,TRBJ1-2,.,TGTGCCAGCAGCTTAATGCAGGGTTATGGCTACACCTTC,CASSLMQGYGYTF
.,TRBV6-5,TRBJ1-4,.,TGTGCCAGCAGTTACTCCGCCGGGGGGGAAAAACTGTTTTTT,CASSYSAGGEKLFF
TRBD1,TRBV12-5,TRBJ2-5,.,TGTGCTAGTGGTTCCAAGGACAGGGGTCTACGGGAGACCCAGTACTTC,CASGSKDRGLRETQYF